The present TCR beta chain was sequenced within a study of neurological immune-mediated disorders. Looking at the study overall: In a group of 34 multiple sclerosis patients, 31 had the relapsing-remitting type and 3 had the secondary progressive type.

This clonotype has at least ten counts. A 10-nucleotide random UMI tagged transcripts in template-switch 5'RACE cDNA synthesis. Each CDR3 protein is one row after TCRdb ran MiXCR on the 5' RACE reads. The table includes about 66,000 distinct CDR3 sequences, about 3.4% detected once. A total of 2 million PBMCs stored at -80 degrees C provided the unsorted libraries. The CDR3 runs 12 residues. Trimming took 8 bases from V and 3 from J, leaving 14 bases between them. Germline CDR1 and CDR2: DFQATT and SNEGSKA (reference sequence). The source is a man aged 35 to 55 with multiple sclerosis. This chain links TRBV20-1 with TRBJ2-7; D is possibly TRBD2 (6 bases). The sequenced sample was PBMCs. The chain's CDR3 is CSSKRAGYEQYF. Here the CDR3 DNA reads TGCAGTTCCAAGCGGGCGGGCTACGAGCAGTACTTC.